Below, one T cell receptor (beta chain) is given with its context. Antigen: not known. The sample originates from a study of blood T cells in healthy people across ages. The wider study: About one barcoded TCR beta cDNA was captured per two T cells. Overall study results and limits: Strong correlation was found linking TCR beta diversity to naive T cell percentage. Long-lived donors had more naive CD4+ cells and higher diversity than aged donors.

A J-beta primer mix and a sample-barcoded 5' primer were used in a second PCR of roughly 6 to 11 cycles. TCRdb processed the 5' RACE reads anew with MiXCR; each CDR3 protein has one entry. Of around 710,000 distinct CDR3 sequences in the sample, approximately 39% were seen once. The specimen sequenced was blood. The source is a woman aged 55 to 70 in good health.

In DNA, the CDR3 is TGTGCCAGCAGTCACACCTATTCGCGCCAGTACCAAGAGACCCAGTACTTC. The encoded protein is CASSHTYSRQYQETQYF. The chain joins TRBV6-2 or TRBV6-3 to TRBJ2-5, with no clear D. The V and J ends lost 5 bases and 0 bases respectively, with 19 bases between them. Per germline, CDR1 MNHEY and CDR2 SVGEGT. The CDR3 is 17 residues long.